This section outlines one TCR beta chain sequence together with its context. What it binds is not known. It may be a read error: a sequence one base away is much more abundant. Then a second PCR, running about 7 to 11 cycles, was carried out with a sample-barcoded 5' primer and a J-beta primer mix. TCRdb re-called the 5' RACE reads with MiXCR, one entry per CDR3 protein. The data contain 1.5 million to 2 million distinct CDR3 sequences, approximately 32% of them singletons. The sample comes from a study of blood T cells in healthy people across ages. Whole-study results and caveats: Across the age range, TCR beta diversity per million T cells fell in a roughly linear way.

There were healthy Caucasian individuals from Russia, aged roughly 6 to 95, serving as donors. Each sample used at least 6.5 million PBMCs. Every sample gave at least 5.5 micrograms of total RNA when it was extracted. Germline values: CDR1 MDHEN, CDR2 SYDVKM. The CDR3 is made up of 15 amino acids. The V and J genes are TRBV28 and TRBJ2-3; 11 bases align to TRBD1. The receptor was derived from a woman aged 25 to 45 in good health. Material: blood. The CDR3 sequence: CAGSKPSGQGGWGYF. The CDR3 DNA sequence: TGTGCCGGCAGCAAACCATCGGGACAGGGGGGTTGGGGGTATTTT.